This T cell receptor (beta chain) was identified during a study of T-cell reconstitution after alpha-beta-depleted transplantation in children. Points on this clonotype: What it binds is not known.

Unique molecular identifiers were incorporated into the prepared TCRbeta library. From the PCR reads, TCRdb called clonotypes with MiXCR, one entry per CDR3 protein. The data show almost 600,000 distinct CDR3 sequences, with 25% to 30% seen just once and about a third held by the top ten. Notes on the study in general: A year had passed since transplant, and T-cell counts and diversity by then came mostly from newly produced T cells. It was reported that alpha-beta T cells came from several hundred expanded graft clones (about two months after transplant).

The source is a boy in the first two years of life with Wiskott-Aldrich syndrome, due to receive a stem cell transplant. The starting material was PBMCs, obtained before TCRalphabeta/CD19-depleted stem cell transplant.

This CDR3 is CSVKKGTSSFDEQFF. The CDR3 coding sequence is TGCAGCGTTAAGAAAGGGACTAGTTCCTTTGATGAGCAGTTCTTC. The genes are TRBV29-1 and TRBJ2-1, with TRBD2 identical over 8 bases. The CDR3 extends over 15 amino acids. V lost 5 bases to trimming and J lost 8 bases; unmatched junction nucleotides: 14. Germline V CDR1 and CDR2: SQVTM, ANQGSEA.